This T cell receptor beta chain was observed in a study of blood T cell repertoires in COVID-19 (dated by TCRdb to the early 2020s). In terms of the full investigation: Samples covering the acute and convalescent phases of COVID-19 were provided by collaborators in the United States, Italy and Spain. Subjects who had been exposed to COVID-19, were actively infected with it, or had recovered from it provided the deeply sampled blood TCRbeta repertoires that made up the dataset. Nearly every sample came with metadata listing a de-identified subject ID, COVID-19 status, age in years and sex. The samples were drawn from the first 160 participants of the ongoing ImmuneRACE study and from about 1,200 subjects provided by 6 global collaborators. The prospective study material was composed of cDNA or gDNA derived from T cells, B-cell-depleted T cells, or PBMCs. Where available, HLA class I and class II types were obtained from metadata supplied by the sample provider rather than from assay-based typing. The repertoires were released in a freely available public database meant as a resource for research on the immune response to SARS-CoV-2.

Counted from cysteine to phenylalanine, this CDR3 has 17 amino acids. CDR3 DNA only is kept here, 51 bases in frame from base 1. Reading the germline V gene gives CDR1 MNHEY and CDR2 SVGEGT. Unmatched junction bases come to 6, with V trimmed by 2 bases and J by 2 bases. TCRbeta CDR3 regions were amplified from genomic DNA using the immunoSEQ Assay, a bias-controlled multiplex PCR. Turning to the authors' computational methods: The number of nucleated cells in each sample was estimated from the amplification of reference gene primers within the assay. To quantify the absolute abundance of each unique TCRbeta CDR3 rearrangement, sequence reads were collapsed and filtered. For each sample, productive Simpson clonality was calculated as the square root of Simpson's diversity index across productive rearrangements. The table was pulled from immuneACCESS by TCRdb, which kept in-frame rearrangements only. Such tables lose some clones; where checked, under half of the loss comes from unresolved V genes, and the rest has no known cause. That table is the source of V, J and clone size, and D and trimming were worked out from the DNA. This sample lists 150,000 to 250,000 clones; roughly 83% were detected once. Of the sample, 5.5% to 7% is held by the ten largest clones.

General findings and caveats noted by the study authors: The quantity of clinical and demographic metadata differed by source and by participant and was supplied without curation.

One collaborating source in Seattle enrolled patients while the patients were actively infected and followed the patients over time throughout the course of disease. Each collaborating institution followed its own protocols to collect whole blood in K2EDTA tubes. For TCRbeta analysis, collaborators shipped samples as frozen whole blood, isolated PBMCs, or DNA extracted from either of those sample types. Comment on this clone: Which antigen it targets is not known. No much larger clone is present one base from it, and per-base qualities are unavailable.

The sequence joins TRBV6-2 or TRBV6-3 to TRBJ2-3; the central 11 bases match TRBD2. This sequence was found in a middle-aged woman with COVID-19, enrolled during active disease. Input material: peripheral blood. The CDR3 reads CASSYPTSGDYTDTQYF. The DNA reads TGTGCCAGCAGTTACCCGACTAGCGGGGACTACACAGATACGCAGTATTTT.